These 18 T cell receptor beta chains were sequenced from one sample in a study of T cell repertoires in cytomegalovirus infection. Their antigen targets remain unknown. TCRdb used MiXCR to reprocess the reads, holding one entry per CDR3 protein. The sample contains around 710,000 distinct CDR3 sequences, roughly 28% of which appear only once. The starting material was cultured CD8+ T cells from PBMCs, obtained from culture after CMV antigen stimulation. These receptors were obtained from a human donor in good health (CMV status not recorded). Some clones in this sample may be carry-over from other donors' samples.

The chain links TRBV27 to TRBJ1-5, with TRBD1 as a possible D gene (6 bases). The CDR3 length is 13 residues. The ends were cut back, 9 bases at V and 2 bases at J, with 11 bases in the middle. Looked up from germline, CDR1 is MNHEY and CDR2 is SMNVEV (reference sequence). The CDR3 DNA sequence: TGTGCCAGTGCCGGGGGCGGCAATCAGCCCCAGCATTTT. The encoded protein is CASAGGGNQPQHF.

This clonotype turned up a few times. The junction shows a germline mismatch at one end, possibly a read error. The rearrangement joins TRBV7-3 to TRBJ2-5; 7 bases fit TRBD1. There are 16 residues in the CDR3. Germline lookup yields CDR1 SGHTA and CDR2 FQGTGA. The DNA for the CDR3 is TGTGCCAGCAGCTCGCACGGGACAGATGACCAGGAGACCCAGTACTTC. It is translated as CASSSHGTDDQETQYF.

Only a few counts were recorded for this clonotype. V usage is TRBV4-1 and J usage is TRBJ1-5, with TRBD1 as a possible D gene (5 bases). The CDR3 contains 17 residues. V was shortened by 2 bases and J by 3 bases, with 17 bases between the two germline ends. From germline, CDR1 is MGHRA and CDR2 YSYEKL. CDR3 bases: TGCGCCAGCAGCCAAAGTCTCCAGGGTAAGGTCAATCAGCCCCAGCATTTT. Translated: CASSQSLQGKVNQPQHF.

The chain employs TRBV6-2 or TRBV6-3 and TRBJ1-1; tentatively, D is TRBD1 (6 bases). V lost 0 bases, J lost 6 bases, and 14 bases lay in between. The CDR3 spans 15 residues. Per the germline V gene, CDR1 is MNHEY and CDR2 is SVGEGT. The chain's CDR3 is CASSYSPTGGAEAFF. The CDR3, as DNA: TGTGCCAGCAGTTACTCGCCGACAGGAGGGGCTGAAGCTTTCTTT.

In DNA, the CDR3 is TGCAGCGTTGAATCCACTGGGGCCAACGTCCTGACTTTC. This codes for CSVESTGANVLTF. The chain uses TRBV29-1 and TRBJ2-6; D call uncertain. V gave up 2 bases and J gave up 2 bases, with 4 bases separating them. The CDR3 consists of 13 residues. Germline V gene sequence: CDR1 SQVTM, CDR2 ANQGSEA. The full variable domain, completed using reference TRBV29-1 and TRBJ2-6, is SAVISQKPSRDICQRGTSLTIQCQVDSQVTMMFWYRQQPGQSLTLIATANQGSEATYESGFVIDKFPISRPNLTFSTLTVSNMSPEDSSIYLCSVESTGANVLTFGAGSRLTVL.

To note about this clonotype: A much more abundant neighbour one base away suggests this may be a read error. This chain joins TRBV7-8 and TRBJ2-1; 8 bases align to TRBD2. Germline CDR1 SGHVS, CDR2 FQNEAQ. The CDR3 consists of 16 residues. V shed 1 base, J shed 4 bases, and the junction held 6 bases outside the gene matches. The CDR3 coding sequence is TGTGCCAGCAGCTTAGGGAGCGGGAGAGGGTACAATGAGCAGTTCTTC. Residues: CASSLGSGRGYNEQFF.

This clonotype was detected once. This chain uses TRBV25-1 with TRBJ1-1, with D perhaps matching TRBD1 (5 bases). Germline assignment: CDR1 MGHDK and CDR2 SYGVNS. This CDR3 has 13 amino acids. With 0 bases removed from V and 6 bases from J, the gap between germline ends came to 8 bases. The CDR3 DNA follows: TGTGCCAGCAGTGAATATATGGGGGCTGAAGCTTTCTTT. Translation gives CASSEYMGAEAFF.

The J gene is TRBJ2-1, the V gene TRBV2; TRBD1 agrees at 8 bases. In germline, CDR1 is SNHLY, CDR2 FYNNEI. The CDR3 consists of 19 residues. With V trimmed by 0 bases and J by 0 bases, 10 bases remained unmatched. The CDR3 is CASSEAIAWTGSSYNEQFF. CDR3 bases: TGTGCCAGCAGTGAAGCGATTGCGTGGACAGGGAGCTCCTACAATGAGCAGTTCTTC.

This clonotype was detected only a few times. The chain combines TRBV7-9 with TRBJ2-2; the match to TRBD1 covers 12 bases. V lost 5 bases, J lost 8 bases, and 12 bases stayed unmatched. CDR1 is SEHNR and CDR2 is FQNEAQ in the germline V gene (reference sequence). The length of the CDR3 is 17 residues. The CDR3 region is CASSQPRDRGLTGELFF. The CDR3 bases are TGTGCCAGCAGCCAGCCCCGGGACAGGGGGCTTACTGGGGAGCTGTTTTTT.

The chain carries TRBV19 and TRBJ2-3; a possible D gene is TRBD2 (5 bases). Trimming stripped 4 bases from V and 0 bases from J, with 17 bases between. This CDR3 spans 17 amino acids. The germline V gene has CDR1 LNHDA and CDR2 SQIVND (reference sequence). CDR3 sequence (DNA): TGTGCCAGTAGTACATGGCCCCGGGAACGCAGCACAGATACGCAGTATTTT. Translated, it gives CASSTWPRERSTDTQYF.

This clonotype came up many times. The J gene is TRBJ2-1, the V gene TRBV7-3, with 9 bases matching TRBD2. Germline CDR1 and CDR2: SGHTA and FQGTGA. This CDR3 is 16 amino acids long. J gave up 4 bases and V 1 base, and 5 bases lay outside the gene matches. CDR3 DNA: TGTGCCAGCAGCTTAAAGGCTAGCGGGGTATACAATGAGCAGTTCTTC. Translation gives CASSLKASGVYNEQFF.

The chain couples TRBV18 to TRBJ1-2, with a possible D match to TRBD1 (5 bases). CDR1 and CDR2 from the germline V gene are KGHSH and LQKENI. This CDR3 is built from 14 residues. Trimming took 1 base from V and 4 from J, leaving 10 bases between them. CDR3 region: CASSPRDSLYGYTF. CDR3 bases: TGTGCCAGCTCACCACGAGACAGCCTCTATGGCTACACCTTC.

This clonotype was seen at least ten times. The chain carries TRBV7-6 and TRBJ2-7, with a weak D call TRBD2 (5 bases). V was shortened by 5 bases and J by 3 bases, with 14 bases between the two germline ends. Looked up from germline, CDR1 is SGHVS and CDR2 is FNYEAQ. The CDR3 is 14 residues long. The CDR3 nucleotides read TGTGCCAGCAGCACTTTTACCGGGGACTACGAGCAGTACTTC. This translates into CASSTFTGDYEQYF.

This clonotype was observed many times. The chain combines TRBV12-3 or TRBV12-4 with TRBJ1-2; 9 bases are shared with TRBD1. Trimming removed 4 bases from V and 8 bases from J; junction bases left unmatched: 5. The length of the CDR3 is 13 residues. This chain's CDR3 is CASSSRQGVGYTF. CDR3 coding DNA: TGTGCCAGCAGTTCCCGACAGGGGGTCGGCTACACCTTC.

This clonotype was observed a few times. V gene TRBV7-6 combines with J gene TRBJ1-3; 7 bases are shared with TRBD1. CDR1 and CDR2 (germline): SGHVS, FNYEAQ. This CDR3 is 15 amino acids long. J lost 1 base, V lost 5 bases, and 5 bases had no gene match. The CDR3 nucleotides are TGTGCCAGCAGCCCCGGGACAGTGTCTGGAAACACCATATATTTT. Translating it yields CASSPGTVSGNTIYF.

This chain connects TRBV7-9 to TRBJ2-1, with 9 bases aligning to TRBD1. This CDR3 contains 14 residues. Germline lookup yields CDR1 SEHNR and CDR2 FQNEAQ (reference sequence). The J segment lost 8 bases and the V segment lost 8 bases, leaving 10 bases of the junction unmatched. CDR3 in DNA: TGTGCCAGCCAAGGCGGGACAGGGTTATATGAGCAGTTCTTC. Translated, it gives CASQGGTGLYEQFF.

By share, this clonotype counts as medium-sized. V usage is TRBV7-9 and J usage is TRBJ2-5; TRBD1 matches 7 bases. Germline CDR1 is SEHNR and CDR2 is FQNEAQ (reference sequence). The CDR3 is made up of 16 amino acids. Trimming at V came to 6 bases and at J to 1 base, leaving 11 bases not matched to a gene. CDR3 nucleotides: TGTGCCAGCAGTTTGACAGGGTACCTCAGCCAAGAGACCCAGTACTTC. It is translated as CASSLTGYLSQETQYF.

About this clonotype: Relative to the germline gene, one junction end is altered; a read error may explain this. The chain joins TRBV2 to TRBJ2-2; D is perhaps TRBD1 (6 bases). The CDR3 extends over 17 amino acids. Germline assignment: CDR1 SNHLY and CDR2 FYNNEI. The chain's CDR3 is CAISQVPGELDTGELFF. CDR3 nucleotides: TGTGCCATCAGTCAGGTTCCAGGGGAGTTGGACACCGGGGAGCTGTTTTTT. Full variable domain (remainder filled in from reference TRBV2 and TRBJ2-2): EPEVTQTPSHQVTQMGQEVILRCVPISNHLYFYWYRQILGQKVEFLVSFYNNEISEKSEIFDDQFSVERPDGSNFTLKIRSTKLEDSAMYFCAISQVPGELDTGELFFGEGSRLTVL.